The 20 T cell receptor beta chains below all came from one sample that was sequenced in a study of shared clonotypes between healthy human individuals. Produced via immunoSEQ multiplex PCR; TCRdb's table is partial and in-frame only. The sample gives 2 million to 2.5 million clones, about 92% of which show up once; roughly 0.36% is in the top ten. The specimen was naive CD4+ T cells from PBMCs. As for subset: CD45RA+ positively selected. The receptors here all came from a man younger than 35 in good health. Some clones in this sample may be carry-over from other donors' samples.

The chain joins TRBV6-5 to TRBJ2-7; D is perhaps TRBD2 (6 bases). Deletions cut 5 bases from V and 9 bases from J, with 14 bases between. Germline assignment: CDR1 MNHEY and CDR2 SVGAGI. The CDR3 is 12 amino acids. In DNA form, the CDR3 reads TGTGCCAGCAGTACCACCGGGCGGGGGCAGTACTTC. Translated, it gives CASSTTGRGQYF.

The rearrangement joins TRBV18 to TRBJ2-7; D may be TRBD1 (5 bases). Germline V gene sequence: CDR1 KGHSH, CDR2 LQKENI. V shed 1 base and J shed 1 base, with 14 bases lying between them. This CDR3 is 16 amino acids long. CDR3 loop: CASSPLFTGQSYEQYF. In DNA form, the CDR3 reads TGTGCCAGCTCACCACTTTTTACAGGTCAATCCTACGAGCAGTACTTC.

This clone was observed a few times. The J gene is TRBJ2-3, the V gene TRBV29-1; 10 nucleotides match TRBD1. This CDR3 is 16 amino acids long. CDR1 and CDR2 from the germline V gene are SQVTM and ANQGSEA. The DNA for the CDR3 is TGCAGTGCCTCCGGGGGGGACAGGGGACCCACAGATACGCAGTATTTT. Translating it yields CSASGGDRGPTDTQYF.

CDR3 sequence (DNA): TGTGCCAGCAGCGTACTAGGACAGGGATTAACTGAGCAGTTCTTC. It yields the protein CASSVLGQGLTEQFF. The rearrangement links TRBV9 to TRBJ2-1; 8 bases line up with TRBD1. CDR1 is SGDLS and CDR2 is YYNGEE in the germline V gene. There are 15 residues in the CDR3. The junction had 9 bases not matched to a gene; V was cut back by 1 base and J by 9 bases.

Worth noting for this clone: Other DNA sequences from this sample encode an identical CDR3 as well. The gene calls are TRBV7-2 and TRBJ2-1, with 8 bases lining up with TRBD2. The CDR3 spans 14 residues. Germline CDR1 and CDR2: SGHTA and FQGNSA. Unmatched junction bases numbered 3, after V lost 4 bases and J lost 4 bases. The CDR3 spells CASSSLAGYNEQFF. Written as DNA, the CDR3 is TGTGCCAGCAGCTCCCTAGCGGGTTACAATGAGCAGTTCTTC.

This clone was seen just once. The chain has TRBV5-1 and TRBJ2-7; D is unclear. Germline V gene lookup returns CDR1 SGHRS and CDR2 YFSETQ. CDR3 length: 15 residues. Between the trimmed V and J ends, which lost 0 bases and 2 bases, there was a span of 12 bases. DNA for the CDR3: TGCGCCAGCAGCTTGGTGCCAGGCGAACCCTACGAGCAGTACTTC. It is translated as CASSLVPGEPYEQYF.

The chain is built from TRBV6-1 and TRBJ2-3, with a possible D match to TRBD1 (6 bases). CDR3 length equals 13 residues. Per the germline V gene, CDR1 is MNHNS and CDR2 is SASEGT. V was trimmed by 6 bases and J by 4 bases, leaving 11 bases between them. The CDR3 here is CASRRTAPDTQYF. CDR3 coding DNA: TGTGCCAGCAGGAGGACAGCCCCAGATACGCAGTATTTT.

This clone showed up just a few times. The chain combines TRBV12-5 with TRBJ1-1; unclear D gene. V lost 1 base, J lost 5 bases, and 8 bases lay in between. This CDR3 comprises 13 residues. Germline values: CDR1 LGHNT, CDR2 FRNRAP. CDR3 in DNA: TGTGCTAGTGGTTTGGAGTGGGGTACTGAAGCTTTCTTT. Residues: CASGLEWGTEAFF.

The chain is built from TRBV7-8 and TRBJ2-7, with 7 positions matching TRBD1. The V gene end was trimmed by 3 bases and the J gene end by 4 bases; junction bases not matched to a gene: 9. The CDR3 runs to 15 residues. The germline CDR1 and CDR2 sequences are SGHVS and FQNEAQ. The CDR3 region has the DNA TGTGCCAGCAGCTTTCTCTACAGGGGCATTTACGAGCAGTACTTC. Translated, it gives CASSFLYRGIYEQYF.

This chain connects TRBV7-3 to TRBJ2-7; the D gene is possibly TRBD2 (6 bases). Trimming took off 5 bases at V and 7 bases at J, with 21 bases between the two ends. The CDR3 is 15 amino acids. Germline CDR1 SGHTA, CDR2 FQGTGA. CDR3 region: CASSPQLAGLEEQYF. The CDR3, as DNA: TGTGCCAGCAGCCCGCAACTAGCCGGTCTGGAAGAGCAGTACTTC.

V is TRBV28 and J is TRBJ2-5, with D perhaps TRBD1 or TRBD2 (6 bases each). The CDR3 runs 16 residues. Germline CDR1 reads MDHEN; CDR2 reads SYDVKM. V lost 5 bases and J 2 bases, leaving 18 bases between the germline ends. DNA of the CDR3: TGTGCCAGCAGTGCCAGAGCCACAGGGAGGCAAGAGACCCAGTACTTC. Its protein is CASSARATGRQETQYF.

This chain uses TRBV5-1 with TRBJ2-7; 8 positions agree with TRBD1. V lost 0 bases and J lost 6; bases outside the gene matches: 11. The germline V gene has CDR1 SGHRS and CDR2 YFSETQ. CDR3 length equals 16 residues. CDR3 sequence reads: CASSLADGRGLLEQYF. Written as DNA, the CDR3 is TGCGCCAGCAGCTTGGCGGATGGCAGGGGGCTTCTCGAGCAGTACTTC.

Points on this clone: Other DNA sequences in the same sample also yield this CDR3. The V and J genes are TRBV5-1 and TRBJ1-1, with 8 bases aligning to TRBD1. There are 14 residues in the CDR3. CDR1 SGHRS and CDR2 YFSETQ come from the germline V gene. After removal of 2 bases from V and 1 base from J, the junction contained 1 base not matched to a gene. The CDR3 reads CASSFTGGNTEAFF. CDR3 in DNA: TGCGCCAGCAGCTTTACAGGGGGGAACACTGAAGCTTTCTTT.

The V and J genes are TRBV2 and TRBJ2-2, with 7 bases aligning to TRBD1. Trimming at V came to 6 bases and at J to 3 bases, leaving 7 bases not matched to a gene. The V gene's germline CDR1 is SNHLY and CDR2 FYNNEI. The CDR3 is made up of 15 amino acids. CDR3 DNA sequence: TGTGCCAGCAGGATGAGACAGGGTGACACCGGGGAGCTGTTTTTT. This sequence encodes CASRMRQGDTGELFF.

The rearrangement uses TRBV5-1 and TRBJ1-1; 8 nucleotides match TRBD1. This CDR3 is built from 13 residues. Germline CDR1 is SGHRS and CDR2 is YFSETQ. J gave up 8 bases and V 4 bases, and 7 bases lay outside the gene matches. CDR3: CASSMGTGVEAFF. DNA of the CDR3: TGCGCCAGCAGCATGGGGACAGGAGTCGAAGCTTTCTTT.

This chain uses TRBV10-1 with TRBJ2-5; 9 bases line up with TRBD2. CDR3 length: 15 residues. The V gene's germline CDR1 is WNHNN and CDR2 SYGVQD (reference sequence). With V trimmed by 0 bases and J by 5 bases, 4 bases remained unmatched. The CDR3 sequence: CASSESTLAGETQYF. The CDR3 coding sequence is TGCGCCAGCAGTGAGTCGACTCTAGCGGGGGAGACCCAGTACTTC.

This chain links TRBV14 with TRBJ2-4; perhaps TRBD2 as D (5 bases). Germline V gives CDR1 SGHDN, CDR2 FVKESK. The CDR3 sequence is 12 residues long. The V gene lost 4 bases and the J gene lost 13 bases, with 14 bases spanning the gap. CDR3 nucleotides: TGTGCCAGCAGCCGCGATTCTAGCCGGCAGTACTTC. Translating gives CASSRDSSRQYF.

The chain couples TRBV2 to TRBJ1-5, with TRBD1 matching 7 bases. The V gene's germline CDR1 is SNHLY and CDR2 FYNNEI. The junction had 6 bases not matched to a gene; V was cut back by 4 bases and J by 6 bases. CDR3 length: 14 residues. The CDR3 sequence is CASSGVGGSQPQHF. The CDR3 DNA sequence: TGTGCCAGCAGTGGAGTAGGGGGCAGTCAGCCCCAGCATTTT. Full variable domain (remainder filled in from reference TRBV2 and TRBJ1-5): EPEVTQTPSHQVTQMGQEVILRCVPISNHLYFYWYRQILGQKVEFLVSFYNNEISEKSEIFDDQFSVERPDGSNFTLKIRSTKLEDSAMYFCASSGVGGSQPQHFGDGTRLSIL.

The rearrangement joins TRBV5-1 to TRBJ1-3; D ambiguous. V dropped 4 bases and J dropped 9 bases, with 14 bases sitting between them. The CDR3 spans 13 residues. Germline V lookup: CDR1 SGHRS, CDR2 YFSETQ. The CDR3 region is CASSPDPTGTIYF. CDR3 nucleotide sequence: TGCGCCAGCAGCCCCGACCCGACTGGCACCATATATTTT.

The rearrangement links TRBV18 to TRBJ2-1; 11 nucleotides align to TRBD2. Germline V lookup: CDR1 KGHSH, CDR2 LQKENI. After removal of 5 bases from V and 1 base from J, the junction contained 7 bases not matched to a gene. The CDR3 is made up of 17 amino acids. Here the CDR3 reads CASSSQTSGGSYNEQFF. CDR3 nucleotide sequence: TGTGCCAGCTCATCACAAACTAGCGGGGGATCCTACAATGAGCAGTTCTTC.